Listed here are 14 T cell receptor beta chains from one sample, sequenced in a study of blood T cell repertoires in COVID-19. This table comes from immunoSEQ multiplex PCR, and its TCRdb copy is limited to in-frame clones, with some not included. The table shows about 190,000 clones, with around 89% occurring only once. The specimen sequenced was peripheral blood. Receptors originate from a man aged 50-59 years with acute or convalescent COVID-19.

This chain links TRBV24-1 with TRBJ1-2, with 8 bases aligning to TRBD1. Looked up from germline, CDR1 is KGHDR and CDR2 is SFDVKD. There are 15 residues in the CDR3. V dropped 2 bases and J dropped 6; count of bases not matched to a gene: 7. The CDR3 region is CATSDSTGDGDGYTF. The CDR3 bases are TGTGCCACCAGTGATTCGACAGGGGATGGTGATGGCTACACCTTC.

V is TRBV6-4 and J is TRBJ1-1; D might be TRBD1 (5 bases). V was clipped by 8 bases and J by 1 base, with 17 bases between them. Germline CDR1 and CDR2: MRHNA and SNTAGT. This CDR3 contains 15 residues. This chain's CDR3 is CASRPRAGGNTEAFF. DNA for the CDR3: TGTGCCAGCCGCCCGAGGGCGGGGGGGAACACTGAAGCTTTCTTT.

The rearrangement uses TRBV4-1 and TRBJ1-5, with 9 nucleotides matching TRBD1. The junction had 4 bases not matched to a gene; V was cut back by 0 bases and J by 4 bases. Germline V lookup: CDR1 MGHRA, CDR2 YSYEKL. The CDR3 consists of 16 residues. As DNA, the CDR3 is TGCGCCAGCAGCCAAGATGGCGGGACAGGGAATCAGCCCCAGCATTTT. This translates into CASSQDGGTGNQPQHF.

The V call is TRBV4-2, the J call TRBJ1-5, with a possible D match to TRBD1 (5 bases). Germline loops: CDR1 LGHNA, CDR2 YNFKEQ. This CDR3 has 17 amino acids. Trimming cost V 0 bases and J 4 bases, with 16 bases left between them. The DNA for the CDR3 is TGTGCCAGCAGCCAAGAGGGCTTTACAGGCCCAAATCAGCCCCAGCATTTT. Translation gives CASSQEGFTGPNQPQHF.

In nucleotides, the CDR3 is TGTGCCAGCAGTTCCTACTTTACCCCGGGAATTAGCGGGACCAGATACAATGAGCAGTTCTTC. Its translation is CASSSYFTPGISGTRYNEQFF. This chain connects TRBV28 to TRBJ2-1; 8 positions agree with TRBD2. The trim removed 4 bases at V and 4 bases at J, leaving 24 bases unmatched. Germline V lookup: CDR1 MDHEN, CDR2 SYDVKM. The CDR3 is made up of 21 amino acids.

The chain carries TRBV7-3 and TRBJ1-5; 7 bases fit TRBD1. The CDR3 contains 15 residues. Unmatched junction bases numbered 5, after V lost 1 base and J lost 5 bases. CDR1 SGHTA and CDR2 FQGTGA come from the germline V gene. DNA of the CDR3: TGTGCCAGCAGCTTAAATGGTCAGGGGGATCAGCCCCAGCATTTT. Protein sequence: CASSLNGQGDQPQHF.

The chain links TRBV7-2 to TRBJ2-7, with 8 bases lining up with TRBD2. This CDR3 region has 14 residues. The germline V gene has CDR1 SGHTA and CDR2 FQGNSA. Trimming took 3 bases from V and 0 from J; bases not matched to a gene: 1. In nucleotides, the CDR3 is TGTGCCAGCAGCTTTAGCGGGACCTCCTACGAGCAGTACTTC. Translating gives CASSFSGTSYEQYF.

The rearrangement links TRBV6-5 to TRBJ1-4; 9 bases match TRBD1. Germline values: CDR1 MNHEY, CDR2 SVGAGI. The CDR3 extends over 13 amino acids. V was clipped by 6 bases and J by 10 bases; unmatched bases: 6. The CDR3: CASSEQGQGKLFF. Here the CDR3 DNA reads TGTGCCAGCAGCGAGCAGGGACAGGGAAAACTGTTTTTT.

V gene TRBV9 combines with J gene TRBJ2-1, with TRBD2 matching 7 bases. The V gene end was trimmed by 2 bases and the J gene end by 3 bases; junction bases not matched to a gene: 2. The CDR3 is made up of 14 amino acids. Germline CDR1 reads SGDLS; CDR2 reads YYNGEE. CDR3 residues: CASSVRDYYNEQFF. DNA of the CDR3: TGTGCCAGCAGCGTCCGGGACTACTACAATGAGCAGTTCTTC.

This clone was observed a few times. The chain has TRBV12-3 or TRBV12-4 and TRBJ2-5; perhaps TRBD2 as D (6 bases). Trimming took 5 bases from V and 9 from J, leaving 16 bases between them. The CDR3 contains 13 residues. The CDR3 DNA sequence: TGTGCCAGCAGTCTAGAGGTTTGGGGGGCCCAGTACTTC. This translates into CASSLEVWGAQYF.

In this sample, this clone turned up a few times. The J gene is TRBJ2-2, the V gene TRBV4-3; TRBD1 agrees at 8 bases. The CDR3 contains 15 residues. Germline CDR1 LGHNA, CDR2 YSLEER. V shed 4 bases, J shed 2 bases, and the junction held 3 bases outside the gene matches. In DNA, the CDR3 is TGCGCCAGCAGCCCCCAGGGGGCCAACACCGGGGAGCTGTTTTTT. Its protein product is CASSPQGANTGELFF.

This chain connects TRBV6-1 to TRBJ1-5; a weak D match, TRBD1 (6 bases). The CDR3 is made up of 15 amino acids. The germline V gene has CDR1 MNHNS and CDR2 SASEGT. V lost 6 bases and J 0 bases, leaving 12 bases between the germline ends. The CDR3 spells CASREGTLSNQPQHF. As DNA, the CDR3 is TGTGCCAGCAGAGAGGGGACACTTAGCAATCAGCCCCAGCATTTT.

CDR3 nucleotide sequence: TGTGCCAGCCAGGGAGGGGATCAGCCCCAGCATTTT. It encodes CASQGGDQPQHF. The rearrangement uses TRBV5-8 and TRBJ1-5, with D possibly being TRBD1 (5 bases). The length of the CDR3 is 12 residues. V was pared by 7 bases and J by 5 bases, with 10 bases between. CDR1 is SGHTS, CDR2 YDEGEE, per germline.

The CDR3 protein is CASTGTGSQPQHF. DNA of the CDR3: TGTGCCAGCACGGGGACAGGGAGTCAGCCCCAGCATTTT. V is TRBV2 and J is TRBJ1-5; the match to TRBD1 covers 9 bases. V dropped 7 bases and J dropped 6; count of bases not matched to a gene: 4. The CDR3 is 13 residues long. Germline V gene sequence: CDR1 SNHLY, CDR2 FYNNEI. Full variable domain (missing parts from reference TRBV2 and TRBJ1-5): EPEVTQTPSHQVTQMGQEVILRCVPISNHLYFYWYRQILGQKVEFLVSFYNNEISEKSEIFDDQFSVERPDGSNFTLKIRSTKLEDSAMYFCASTGTGSQPQHFGDGTRLSIL.